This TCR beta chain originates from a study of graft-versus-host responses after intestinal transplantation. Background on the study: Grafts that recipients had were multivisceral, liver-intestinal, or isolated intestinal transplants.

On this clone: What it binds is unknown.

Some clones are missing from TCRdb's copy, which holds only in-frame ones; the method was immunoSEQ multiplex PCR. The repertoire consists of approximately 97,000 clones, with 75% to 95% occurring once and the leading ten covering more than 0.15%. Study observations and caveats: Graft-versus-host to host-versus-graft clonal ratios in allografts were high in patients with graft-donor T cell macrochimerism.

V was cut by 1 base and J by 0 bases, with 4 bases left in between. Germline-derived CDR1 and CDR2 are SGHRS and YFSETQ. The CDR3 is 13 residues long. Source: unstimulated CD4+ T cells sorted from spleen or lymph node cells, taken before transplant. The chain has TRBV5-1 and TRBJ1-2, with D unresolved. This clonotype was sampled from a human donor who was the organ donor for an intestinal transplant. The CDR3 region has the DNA TGCGCCAGCAGCTTGACAACTAACTATGGCTACACCTTC. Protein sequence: CASSLTTNYGYTF.